These 17 T cell receptor beta chains were all obtained from the same sample, sequenced in a study of tumor-infiltrating lymphocytes in primary liver carcinoma. In addition to blood RNA drawn from unsorted whole blood, germline DNA was extracted. Production of TCR beta cDNA used approximately 0.55 ug total RNA together with a constant-region primer. Library construction for TCR beta comprised three nested multiplex PCR rounds performed with slightly modified ARM-PCR. A C-beta reverse primer was combined with TRBV1-TRBV30 forward primers in the first two PCR rounds, and each round had around 11 cycles. One entry per CDR3 protein results from TCRdb running MiXCR on the multiplex PCR reads. The repertoire holds about 180,000 distinct CDR3 sequences, with about 60% as singletons. The sample comprised peripheral blood. The receptors stem from a man between 35 and 55 years old with primary liver carcinoma and hepatitis B virus infection.

To note about this clonotype: Given a much more abundant clone one base away, this may be a read error. This rearrangement joins TRBV11-2 to TRBJ2-3, with 9 bases lining up with TRBD2. Germline V lookup: CDR1 SGHAT, CDR2 FQNNGV. This CDR3 is 15 amino acids long. The CDR3 is CTSSWGAGGPDTQYF. CDR3 DNA: TGTACCAGCAGCTGGGGGGCGGGAGGGCCCGATACGCAGTATTTT.

V gene TRBV6-5 combines with J gene TRBJ2-7; 9 bases are a match to TRBD1. CDR3 length: 14 amino acids. The germline V gene has CDR1 MNHEY and CDR2 SVGAGI. The trim removed 8 bases at V and 2 bases at J, leaving 7 bases unmatched. In DNA, the CDR3 is TGTGCCAGCCATGACAGGGGGGGGACCTACGAGCAGTACTTC. Amino acids: CASHDRGGTYEQYF.

This clonotype is a singleton in its sample. Likely a read error: the CDR3 ends without its conserved phenylalanine or tryptophan. V and J are TRBV30 and TRBJ2-7; no firm D call. This CDR3 comprises 11 residues. The V gene lost 2 bases and the J gene lost 3 bases, with 5 bases spanning the gap. Germline V gives CDR1 GTSNPN, CDR2 SVGIG (reference sequence). The CDR3 DNA sequence: TGTGCCTGGAGTCGGAACTACGAGCAGTACTTA. Amino acids: CAWSRNYEQYL.

This clonotype was seen more than once but under ten times. The chain joins TRBV11-2 to TRBJ2-5, with D possibly matching TRBD2 (5 bases). V was shortened by 6 bases and J by 5 bases, with 19 bases between the two germline ends. Germline CDR1 reads SGHAT; CDR2 reads FQNNGV. The CDR3 spans 15 residues. The CDR3: CASSRWTGPAETQYF. The CDR3 DNA reads as TGTGCCAGCAGTCGTTGGACTGGTCCCGCGGAGACCCAGTACTTC.

CDR3 residues: CASSLSGPQRDTQYF. CDR3 coding DNA: TGTGCCAGCAGTCTATCGGGACCCCAGAGGGATACGCAGTATTTT. The V and J genes are TRBV6-6 and TRBJ2-3; D assignment may be TRBD1 or TRBD2 (5 bases each). Trimming stripped 5 bases from V and 6 bases from J, with 18 bases between. Germline V gives CDR1 MNHNY, CDR2 SVGAGI (reference sequence). The CDR3 is made up of 15 amino acids.

Comments on this clonotype: Its ends do not fully match the called genes, so a read error is possible. This sequence joins TRBV11-2 and TRBJ2-6; 8 bases are shared with TRBD1. The CDR3 contains 18 residues. Per the germline V gene, CDR1 is SGHAT and CDR2 is FQNNGV. The CDR3 spells CASCRRTGFVSGANVLTF. The CDR3 nucleotides read TGTGCCAGCTGCCGACGGACAGGGTTTGTGTCTGGGGCCAACGTCCTGACCTTC.

A single count supports this clonotype. This may arise from a read error, as a much more abundant clone is one base away. V and J are TRBV11-1 and TRBJ2-7; D could derive from TRBD1 or TRBD2 (7 bases each). Germline-derived CDR1 and CDR2 are SGHAT and FQDESV (reference sequence). The CDR3 loop spans 16 amino acids. Trimming shortened V by 10 bases and J by 6 bases, and 28 bases separated the two germline ends. The CDR3 DNA sequence: TGTGCCATCACCCTAGGGAGGGGGCGGTCTGCGAGCGAGCAGTACTTC. Its protein product is CAITLGRGRSASEQYF.

The chain couples TRBV11-2 to TRBJ2-1; D unclear. Germline-derived CDR1 and CDR2 are SGHAT and FQNNGV. V was trimmed by 3 bases and J by 11 bases, leaving 17 bases between them. The CDR3 has 14 amino acids. The CDR3 sequence is CASSFALDGNKQFF. For the CDR3, the DNA is TGTGCCAGCAGCTTCGCGCTGGACGGAAATAAGCAGTTCTTC.

The chain couples TRBV7-8 to TRBJ1-5; D is uncertain. The CDR3 is 12 residues long. V lost 6 bases, J lost 11 bases, and 14 bases lay in between. Germline CDR1 reads SGHVS; CDR2 reads FQNEAQ. CDR3 DNA sequence: TGTGCCAGCAGTTTACCCCCAGAGGCCCAGCATTTT. Encoded protein: CASSLPPEAQHF.

This clonotype showed up just a few times. The CDR3 region has the DNA TGTGCCAGCAGTTCACCGGACAGACCCCTCCACTTT. This encodes CASSSPDRPLHF. The V call is TRBV28, the J call TRBJ1-6, with D possibly being TRBD1 (6 bases). The germline V gene encodes CDR1 MDHEN and CDR2 SYDVKM. V gave up 4 bases and J gave up 12 bases, with 10 bases separating them. The CDR3 has 12 residues.

The V call is TRBV6-5, the J call TRBJ1-6, with D perhaps matching TRBD1 (5 bases). Trimming stripped 4 bases from V and 9 bases from J, with 22 bases between. Germline V gives CDR1 MNHEY, CDR2 SVGAGI. The CDR3 totals 17 residues. The CDR3 nucleotides are TGTGCCAGCAGTTCTCTACTACAGGCCCGGTGGGGTTCACCCCTCCACTTT. This gives the protein CASSSLLQARWGSPLHF.

The rearrangement joins TRBV29-1 to TRBJ1-1, with 9 bases identical to TRBD1. V lost 7 bases to trimming and J lost 6 bases; unmatched junction nucleotides: 18. The CDR3 has 16 amino acids. From germline, CDR1 is SQVTM and CDR2 ANQGSEA. The CDR3 DNA reads as TGCAGCGGTACTACAGGGGGCGATCTGTTCGAGGCTGAAGCTTTCTTT. Its translation is CSGTTGGDLFEAEAFF.

The chain carries TRBV29-1 and TRBJ2-6, with D perhaps matching TRBD2 (5 bases). V was pared by 6 bases and J by 0 bases, with 15 bases between. This CDR3 is 16 amino acids long. Per the germline V gene, CDR1 is SQVTM and CDR2 is ANQGSEA. The CDR3 is CSVREGKSSGANVLTF. CDR3 DNA: TGCAGCGTCCGGGAAGGTAAAAGCTCTGGGGCCAACGTCCTGACTTTC.

The CDR3 loop is CASRWTGSTEAFF. The CDR3 nucleotides read TGTGCCAGCAGGTGGACAGGATCCACTGAAGCTTTCTTT. The rearrangement joins TRBV5-6 to TRBJ1-1; 7 bases map to TRBD1. From germline, CDR1 is SGHDT and CDR2 YYEEEE. The CDR3 is 13 residues long. J gave up 4 bases and V 5 bases, and 5 bases lay outside the gene matches.

This clonotype has a handful of counts. The chain couples TRBV12-3 or TRBV12-4 to TRBJ1-1; the D is unclear. This CDR3 is built from 13 residues. V shed 6 bases and J shed 1 base, with 9 bases lying between them. Written as DNA, the CDR3 is TGTGCCAGCAGGTCTCAGGCGAACACTGAAGCTTTCTTT. Protein sequence: CASRSQANTEAFF.

The V gene is TRBV6-1, the J gene TRBJ2-1; 7 nucleotides agree with TRBD1. CDR1 is MNHNS, CDR2 SASEGT, per germline. J lost 0 bases, V lost 6 bases, and 8 bases had no gene match. The CDR3 extends over 16 amino acids. The CDR3 sequence: CASRYRGDLSYNEQFF. The CDR3 DNA follows: TGTGCCAGCAGGTACAGGGGCGACCTCTCCTACAATGAGCAGTTCTTC.

This clonotype was seen a handful of times. The rearrangement joins TRBV6-5 to TRBJ2-1; 9 bases line up with TRBD2. The V gene's germline CDR1 is MNHEY and CDR2 SVGAGI. J was trimmed by 9 bases and V by 0 bases; bases with no gene match: 9. The CDR3 covers 16 residues. CDR3 region: CASSYSGAGGLSEQFF. In nucleotides, the CDR3 is TGTGCCAGCAGTTACTCGGGGGCGGGAGGGCTCAGTGAGCAGTTCTTC.